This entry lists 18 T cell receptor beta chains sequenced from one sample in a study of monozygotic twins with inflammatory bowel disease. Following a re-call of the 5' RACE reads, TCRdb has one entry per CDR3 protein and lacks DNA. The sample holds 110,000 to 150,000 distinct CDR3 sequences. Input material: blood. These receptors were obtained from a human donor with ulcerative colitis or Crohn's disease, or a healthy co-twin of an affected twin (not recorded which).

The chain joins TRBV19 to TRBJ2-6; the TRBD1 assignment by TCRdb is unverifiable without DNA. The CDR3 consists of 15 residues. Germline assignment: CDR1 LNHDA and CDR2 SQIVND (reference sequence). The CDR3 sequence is CASSISSGGSNVLTF.

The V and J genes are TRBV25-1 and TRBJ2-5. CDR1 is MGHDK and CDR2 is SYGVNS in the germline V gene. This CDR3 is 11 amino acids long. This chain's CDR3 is CASSEGETQYF.

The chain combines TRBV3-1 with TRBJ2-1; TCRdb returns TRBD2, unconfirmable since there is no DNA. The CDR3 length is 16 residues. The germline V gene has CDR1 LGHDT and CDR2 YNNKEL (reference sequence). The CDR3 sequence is CASSPVAGWGDNEQFF.

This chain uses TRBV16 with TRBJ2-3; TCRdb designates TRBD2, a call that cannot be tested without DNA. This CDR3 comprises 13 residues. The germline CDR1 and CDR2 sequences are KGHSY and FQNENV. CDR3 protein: CASSQSDYTSQYF.

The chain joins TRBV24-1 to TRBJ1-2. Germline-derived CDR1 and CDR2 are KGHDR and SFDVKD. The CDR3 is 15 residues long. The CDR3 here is CATSVEGGAFGGYTF.

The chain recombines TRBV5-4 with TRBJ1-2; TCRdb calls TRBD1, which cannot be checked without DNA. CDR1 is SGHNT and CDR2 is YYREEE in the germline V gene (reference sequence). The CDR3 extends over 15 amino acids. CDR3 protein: CASSSPTPGNYGYTF. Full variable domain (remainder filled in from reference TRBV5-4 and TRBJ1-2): ETGVTQSPTHLIKTRGQQVTLRCSSQSGHNTVSWYQQALGQGPQFIFQYYREEENGRGNFPPRFSGLQFPNYSSELNVNALELDDSALYLCASSSPTPGNYGYTFGSGTRLTVV.

This CDR3 reads CASRGDGYEQYF. This sequence joins TRBV2 and TRBJ2-7; as DNA is missing, the TRBD2 call by TCRdb cannot be tested. The CDR3 has 12 amino acids. Per the germline V gene, CDR1 is SNHLY and CDR2 is FYNNEI.

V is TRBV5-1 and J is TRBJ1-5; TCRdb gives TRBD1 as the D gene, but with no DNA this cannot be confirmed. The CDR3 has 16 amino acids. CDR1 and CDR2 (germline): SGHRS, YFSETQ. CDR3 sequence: CASSLSGTGGNQPQHF. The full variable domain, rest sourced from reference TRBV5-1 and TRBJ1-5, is KAGVTQTPRYLIKTRGQQVTLSCSPISGHRSVSWYQQTPGQGLQFLFEYFSETQRNKGNFPGRFSGRQFSNSRSEMNVSTLELGDSALYLCASSLSGTGGNQPQHFGDGTRLSIL.

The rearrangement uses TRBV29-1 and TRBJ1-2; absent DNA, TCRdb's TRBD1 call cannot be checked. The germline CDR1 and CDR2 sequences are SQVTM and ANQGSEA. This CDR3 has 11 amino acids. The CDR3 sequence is CSVDRGYGYTF.

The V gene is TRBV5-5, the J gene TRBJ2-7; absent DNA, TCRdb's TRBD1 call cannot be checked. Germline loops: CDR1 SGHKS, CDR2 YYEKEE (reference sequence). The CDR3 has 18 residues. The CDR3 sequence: CASSLVARMGSGSYEQYF.

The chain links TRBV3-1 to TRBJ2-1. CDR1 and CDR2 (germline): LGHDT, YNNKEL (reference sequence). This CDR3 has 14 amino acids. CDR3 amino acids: CASSQDPMNNEQFF.

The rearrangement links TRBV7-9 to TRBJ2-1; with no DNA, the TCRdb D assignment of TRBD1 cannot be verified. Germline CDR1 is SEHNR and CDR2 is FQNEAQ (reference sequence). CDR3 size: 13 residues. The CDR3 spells CASSSDSYNEQFF.

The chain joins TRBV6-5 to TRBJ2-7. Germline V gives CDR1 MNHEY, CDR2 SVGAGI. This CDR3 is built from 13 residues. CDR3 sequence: CASSRDSGYEQYF.

The CDR3 loop reads CASSFLLAGGRSEQYF. V gene TRBV12-3 or TRBV12-4 combines with J gene TRBJ2-7; TCRdb gives TRBD1 as the D gene, but with no DNA this cannot be confirmed. The length of the CDR3 is 16 residues.

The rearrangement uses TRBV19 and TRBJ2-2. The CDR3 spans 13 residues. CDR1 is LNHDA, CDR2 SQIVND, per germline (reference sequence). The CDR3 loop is CASSMHGAGELFF.

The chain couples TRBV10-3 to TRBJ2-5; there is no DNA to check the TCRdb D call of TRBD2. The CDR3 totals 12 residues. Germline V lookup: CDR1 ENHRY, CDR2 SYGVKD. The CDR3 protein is CAIGTSLETQYF.

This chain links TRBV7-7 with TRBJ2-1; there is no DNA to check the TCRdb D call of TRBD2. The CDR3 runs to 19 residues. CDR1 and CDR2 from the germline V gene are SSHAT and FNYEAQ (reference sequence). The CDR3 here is CASSLAPRGPTRDGNEQFF.

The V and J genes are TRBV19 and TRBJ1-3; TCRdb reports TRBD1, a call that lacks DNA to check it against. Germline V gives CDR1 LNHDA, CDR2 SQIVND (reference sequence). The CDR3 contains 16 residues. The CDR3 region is CASSTNDRGSGNTIYF.